The following is a TCR beta chain sequence with its context. TCRdb re-analysed the RT-PCR reads in MiXCR, keeping a single row per CDR3 protein. The table has about 960,000 distinct CDR3 sequences, under 20% seen once; the top ten hold around 6%. CDR3 size: 12 residues. Looked up from germline, CDR1 is SGHTA and CDR2 is FQGTGA. V lost 2 bases to trimming and J lost 10 bases, with 9 bases between them. This sample is drawn from a study of patients and donors after allogeneic stem cell transplantation. Sequencing was done on a sample of blood, either unsorted or a sorted T cell fraction (not recorded which). The chain has TRBV7-3 and TRBJ2-1; unclear D gene. The clonotype comes from a human donor who was either an allogeneic HSCT recipient or a stem cell or donor lymphocyte infusion donor (not recorded which). It is not recorded whose cells these are; they may come from a transplant donor. The CDR3 DNA follows: TGTGCCAGCAGCTTAGACGATGGGGAGCAGTTCTTC. Encoded protein: CASSLDDGEQFF.